This TCR beta chain was recovered during a study of T cell clonality in common variable immunodeficiency (dated by TCRdb to about 2015). The table lists this clone with many counts. What this receptor recognizes is not known. The read ends 3 residues shy of where the CDR3 ends; the end is completed using the germline J gene. V and J are trimmed by 4 bases and 6 bases, and the gene matches miss 6 bases of the junction. The germline V gene (reference sequence) yields LNHDA for CDR1 and SQIVND for CDR2. The CDR3 goes from the cysteine to the phenylalanine over 16 residues. Part of the CDR3 DNA is given, 39 bases translated from base 1. Most of the CVID patients and most of the healthy controls were of Caucasian heritage. Heparinized peripheral whole blood samples of about 4.5 to 8.5 ml were obtained from each donor. Genomic DNA from adults with common variable immune deficiency (CVID) and from healthy adult controls was used to sequence TCRbeta CDR3 repertoires. There were about 22 healthy adult volunteers in the control group (around twelve female and roughly 10 male), ranging in age from about 20 to 75 years, with a mean age of roughly 32. Diluted blood was density-centrifuged over Hypaque 1077 or Ficoll-Paque to isolate peripheral blood mononuclear cells. Genomic DNA was extracted from unsorted mononuclear cells by Qiagen column purification or by a centrifugation-based method.

Results the study describes overall, beyond this receptor: CVID TCRbeta sequences were reported to have fewer deletions and N-nucleotide insertions and to lack highly modified clones with 13 or more V deletions. According to the authors, figuring out what caused the increased clonality in CVID would require sequencing the repertoires of T cell subpopulations. Increased TCRbeta clonality was found in CVID subjects compared with healthy controls (t-test p = 0.018), with the increase being most characteristic of about a third of subjects. Even though DNA input was equal, the average per sample came to about 81,820 unique sequences for controls compared with about 31,547 for CVID samples. CVID subjects shared fewer TCRbeta clones with each other than healthy controls did (p < 0.0001). Correlations between repertoire features and clinical complications were limited by patient heterogeneity within the CVID cohort.

Equivalent amounts of genomic DNA from CVID and control samples were used as sequencing input. For every sample, a 60 bp segment covering the rearranged TCRbeta CDR3 region was amplified and then sequenced. The immunoSEQ assay, a bias-corrected multiplex PCR combined with high-throughput sequencing, was used for TCRbeta amplification. As for the original processing: Each unique nucleotide sequence was treated as a clone and annotated with V, D and J genes, copy number and frequency. Sequences were labeled productive if in frame, and non-productive if out of frame or containing stop codons. As previously described, clonality was computed from Shannon's entropy. The predicted amino acid sequences of productive clones were used to derive the mean CDR3 Kyte-Doolittle hydropathy. Hierarchical clustering of scaled V gene usage was performed with the R hclust function using Manhattan distance and complete linkage. To assess clone sharing by CDR3 amino acid sequence, 12 repertoires per group were resampled over 100 rounds. The repertoires were searched for over 55 published EBV-specific and roughly 230 published CMV-specific TCRbeta sequences. After a couple of CVID samples that produced fewer than 10,000 sequences were dropped from the analysis, a few dozen CVID repertoires remained. TCRdb took this table from immuneACCESS and kept in-frame rearrangements with V and J called. Such tables lack part of the clones; where checked against another copy, unresolved V genes explain under half of the gap, and the rest is unexplained. That table gives V, J and clone size, and the DNA gave D and trimming. The table gives tens of thousands of clones for this sample, with none occurring only once. The ten most abundant clones make up approximately 3.6% of the sample.

The specimen was peripheral blood mononuclear cells. Recombination joined TRBV19 with TRBJ1-4, with 12 bases in between that match TRBD1. This TCR was recovered from a person aged 18-69 years in good health. The DNA read from the CDR3 is TGTGCCAGTAGTAAGGGGACAGGGGGCGGTCATGAAAAA. The encoded protein is CASSKGTGGGHEK. The CDR3, in full, reads CASSKGTGGGHEKLFF.